Shown below are 12 T cell receptor beta chains from a single sample sequenced in a study of blood T cell repertoires in COVID-19. Profiled with immunoSEQ multiplex PCR; TCRdb holds only in-frame clones, not every one. The sample includes around 200,000 clones, roughly 85% of them seen just once. The specimen sequenced was peripheral blood. The receptors here all came from a woman under 30 who had recovered from COVID-19.

The rearrangement links TRBV27 to TRBJ1-1; D unresolved. The CDR3 runs 11 residues. V lost 7 bases to trimming and J lost 1 base, with 4 bases between them. Germline V lookup: CDR1 MNHEY, CDR2 SMNVEV (reference sequence). The CDR3 reads CASIGNTEAFF. The CDR3 DNA is TGTGCCAGCATCGGGAACACTGAAGCTTTCTTT.

The rearrangement joins TRBV14 to TRBJ1-6; D gene ambiguous. Germline assignment: CDR1 SGHDN and CDR2 FVKESK. With 0 bases removed from V and 13 bases from J, the gap between germline ends came to 13 bases. This CDR3 is built from 14 residues. The CDR3 spells CASSQDHGWRPLHF. Written as DNA, the CDR3 is TGTGCCAGCAGCCAAGATCATGGATGGAGGCCCCTCCACTTT.

This clone was seen repeatedly, ten times or more. The chain uses TRBV2 and TRBJ2-1, with 12 bases that match TRBD2. Unmatched junction bases numbered 11, after V lost 4 bases and J lost 7 bases. The germline V gene encodes CDR1 SNHLY and CDR2 FYNNEI. This CDR3 spans 17 amino acids. This CDR3 is CASSAPSGRASGNEQFF. The DNA of the CDR3 is TGTGCCAGCAGTGCCCCTAGCGGGAGGGCCTCAGGAAATGAGCAGTTCTTC.

This chain links TRBV10-3 with TRBJ1-2, with D tentatively TRBD1 (6 bases). V was cut by 2 bases and J by 3 bases, with 19 bases left in between. The CDR3 contains 17 residues. Germline CDR1 is ENHRY and CDR2 is SYGVKD. This chain's CDR3 is CAISERDQGLHHYGYTF. The CDR3 region has the DNA TGTGCCATCAGTGAGCGGGACCAGGGGCTCCACCACTATGGCTACACCTTC.

The chain combines TRBV5-4 with TRBJ2-7; TRBD2 aligns across 8 bases. This CDR3 contains 14 residues. The V and J ends lost 1 base and 5 bases, in that order; junction bases with no gene match: 5. The V gene's germline CDR1 is SGHNT and CDR2 YYREEE (reference sequence). For the CDR3, the DNA is TGTGCCAGCAGCTTGAGCGGGAGTATCCACGAGCAGTACTTC. It specifies CASSLSGSIHEQYF.

This rearrangement joins TRBV12-3 or TRBV12-4 to TRBJ2-3; D is ambiguous. V lost 10 bases and J 4 bases, leaving 6 bases between the germline ends. The CDR3 has 10 amino acids. The chain's CDR3 is CATFSDTQYF. CDR3 DNA: TGTGCCACCTTCTCAGATACGCAGTATTTT.

This clone was seen just once. V and J are TRBV19 and TRBJ2-1, with a tentative D call TRBD1 (6 bases). V lost 2 bases to trimming and J lost 4 bases, with 6 bases between them. The CDR3 is 13 residues long. Per germline, CDR1 LNHDA and CDR2 SQIVND (reference sequence). CDR3 sequence (DNA): TGTGCCAGTAGTATAACAGGGTACAATGAGCAGTTCTTC. Translating it yields CASSITGYNEQFF.

J is TRBJ2-2 and V is TRBV27; 11 bases are shared with TRBD2. V was clipped by 5 bases and J by 6 bases; unmatched bases: 8. The CDR3 length is 16 residues. Germline loops: CDR1 MNHEY, CDR2 SMNVEV (reference sequence). CDR3 DNA sequence: TGTGCCAGCAGTAATTTAGCGGGAGGGCTCGCCGGGGAGCTGTTTTTT. Amino acid sequence: CASSNLAGGLAGELFF.

The gene calls are TRBV20-1 and TRBJ2-3, with 10 bases aligning to TRBD1. Germline V CDR1 and CDR2: DFQATT, SNEGSKA (reference sequence). With V trimmed by 3 bases and J by 4 bases, 7 bases remained unmatched. This CDR3 has 15 residues. CDR3 in DNA: TGCAGTGCTAGTAAGGGCGGACAGGGGGCAGATACGCAGTATTTT. This codes for CSASKGGQGADTQYF.

The chain couples TRBV4-1 to TRBJ2-7; TRBD2 matches 7 bases. J was trimmed by 3 bases and V by 1 base; bases with no gene match: 3. CDR3 size: 14 residues. Germline V gene lookup returns CDR1 MGHRA and CDR2 YSYEKL. CDR3 amino acids: CASSQVTGGYEQYF. In DNA, the CDR3 is TGCGCCAGCAGCCAAGTCACGGGGGGCTACGAGCAGTACTTC.

The CDR3 sequence: CASSWTLGNTIYF. In nucleotides, the CDR3 is TGTGCCAGCAGCTGGACTTTGGGAAACACCATATATTTT. The V call is TRBV5-6, the J call TRBJ1-3; D remains ambiguous. The CDR3 has 13 amino acids. The germline gives CDR1 SGHDT, CDR2 YYEEEE. V lost 3 bases, J lost 4 bases, and 8 bases lay in between.

The V call is TRBV7-2, the J call TRBJ1-2; no clear D gene. Trimming removed 2 bases at V and 4 bases at J, with 20 bases between. The CDR3 runs to 17 residues. Germline V gives CDR1 SGHTA, CDR2 FQGNSA. The CDR3 nucleotides are TGTGCCAGCAGCTTACATCCTCAGGTCGAATTTCTCTATGGCTACACCTTC. As protein: CASSLHPQVEFLYGYTF.